This T cell receptor (beta chain) came from a study of cytomegalovirus exposure and HLA in healthy donors. Study-wide findings and caveats: Other equally common chains were less clonally expanded than HLA-associated TCR beta chains, a later analysis showed. The authors later found TCR association rates varying by HLA locus, with DRB1 most and HLA-C fewest. Researchers catalogued about 160 TCR beta chains as cytomegalovirus-associated.

This clone showed up just a few times. Its antigen is not known. Germline CDR1 DFQATT, CDR2 SNEGSKA (reference sequence). CDR3 length equals 11 residues. V dropped 6 bases and J dropped 6 bases, with 12 bases sitting between them. The PCR made use of 60 Vbeta and 13 Jbeta primers. Data came from immunoSEQ multiplex PCR; TCRdb stores just in-frame clones and leaves some out. The sample lists roughly 160,000 clones, 80% to 90% occurring once. The sequencing input was PBMCs. The TCR was taken from a woman in her thirties in good health and CMV-seropositive. The chain combines TRBV20-1 with TRBJ2-7; D is unclear. The CDR3 region is CSAASTVEQYF. CDR3 sequence (DNA): TGCAGTGCCGCCTCTACTGTCGAGCAGTACTTC.